A single TCR beta chain is shown here with its context. The CDR3 spans 15 residues. V was trimmed by 5 bases and J by 0 bases, leaving 11 bases between them. Looked up from germline, CDR1 is MDHEN and CDR2 is SYDVKM. The source of the sample is a study of blood T cell repertoires in COVID-19. Looking at the study overall: From T cells, B-cell-depleted T cells, or PBMCs came the material, which was cDNA or gDNA.

In the authors' methods: The assay estimated nucleated cells by amplifying reference gene primers. Measured with immunoSEQ multiplex PCR; TCRdb has only the in-frame clones, and not every one. Clone size and V and J calls were adopted from that table, with D and trimming inferred from the DNA. The table shows about 150,000 clones, with just over 85% occurring only once. This chain joins TRBV28 and TRBJ2-1; the D is unclear. The sequence came from a man in his 70s with acute or convalescent COVID-19. Sequencing was performed on peripheral blood. The CDR3 loop is CASSQLQSSYNEQFF. The CDR3 bases are TGTGCCAGCAGTCAACTGCAAAGCTCCTACAATGAGCAGTTCTTC.